This TCR beta chain was recorded in a study of cytomegalovirus exposure and HLA in healthy donors. A multiplex PCR was run with 60 Vbeta primers and 13 Jbeta primers. Clones were sequenced by immunoSEQ multiplex PCR, and TCRdb holds only the in-frame ones, with some missing. The sample has tens of thousands of clones, around 74% seen once; the top ten hold roughly 5%. In this sample, this clone turned up a few times. What it binds is unknown. V lost 0 bases and J lost 0; bases outside the gene matches: 4. CDR1 MNHNY and CDR2 SVGAGI come from the germline V gene (reference sequence). CDR3 length equals 16 residues. Overall study results and limits: Generally TCR sequences proved uncommon, though certain public TCRs appeared in numerous donors. Earlier results showed most TCR beta V segments being productive about 87% or about 30% of the time. CMV serostatus was the sole immune exposure information available. Under in vitro conditions, three CMV-associated chains were confirmed as specific for CMV antigens.

The chain has TRBV6-6 and TRBJ1-1; 7 bases agree with TRBD1. The receptor was isolated from a male donor in good health and CMV-seropositive. The sample consisted of PBMCs. CDR3 in DNA: TGTGCCAGCAGTTACTCGAAGGGGGCTATGAACACTGAAGCTTTCTTT. It specifies CASSYSKGAMNTEAFF.